A single sample is the source of the 20 T cell receptor beta chains below, sequenced in a study of CD8 T cells in ankylosing spondylitis. In TCRdb, the 5' RACE reads were re-called with MiXCR into one record per CDR3 protein. The sample has 250,000 or so distinct CDR3 sequences, approximately 24% seen once. Sequenced: blood, either unsorted or a sorted T cell fraction (not recorded which). These receptors were taken from a male donor with ankylosing spondylitis or in good health (not recorded which).

There are a few counts of this clonotype. The gene calls are TRBV29-1 and TRBJ2-7, with TRBD2 as a possible D gene (6 bases). The V gene's germline CDR1 is SQVTM and CDR2 ANQGSEA. The germline V and J ends were trimmed by 5 bases and 4 bases, with 18 bases remaining between them. There are 14 residues in the CDR3. CDR3 nucleotide sequence: TGCAGCGTTCAAACCGGGACTTCGCTTTACGAGCAGTACTTC. Residues: CSVQTGTSLYEQYF.

The CDR3 coding sequence is TGTGCCAGCAGCCCGGAGGGGGACAGCTCCTACGAGCAGTACTTC. This sequence encodes CASSPEGDSSYEQYF. V is TRBV5-6 and J is TRBJ2-7, with a tentative D call TRBD1 (7 bases). The germline V gene has CDR1 SGHDT and CDR2 YYEEEE. The V end lost 4 bases, the J end lost 0 bases, and 14 bases lay between the germline ends. The CDR3 spans 15 residues.

This clonotype was observed many times. The chain has TRBV20-1 and TRBJ2-1, with D perhaps TRBD1 (7 bases). The CDR3 loop spans 17 amino acids. V lost 0 bases and J lost 1, with 16 bases in between. The germline CDR1 and CDR2 sequences are DFQATT and SNEGSKA (reference sequence). The CDR3 reads CSARDGVAGGSYNEQFF. In DNA form, the CDR3 reads TGCAGTGCTAGAGATGGGGTTGCAGGGGGGTCCTACAATGAGCAGTTCTTC.

The chain couples TRBV24-1 to TRBJ2-1, with TRBD2 matching 10 bases. This CDR3 region has 16 residues. Germline V gene data show CDR1 as KGHDR and CDR2 as SFDVKD. Trimming cost V 3 bases and J 8 bases; bases outside gene matches: 9. The CDR3 coding sequence is TGTGCCACCAGTGATGTTTCTAGCGGGGGTTCGGATGAGCAGTTCTTC. Residues: CATSDVSSGGSDEQFF.

This clonotype was counted a few times. This rearrangement joins TRBV30 to TRBJ1-1; TRBD1 might be the D (6 bases). The V and J ends lost 5 bases and 6 bases respectively, with 10 bases between them. There are 11 residues in the CDR3. Looked up from germline, CDR1 is GTSNPN and CDR2 is SVGIG (reference sequence). As DNA, the CDR3 is TGTGCCTGGCGGGACAAATCTGAAGCTTTCTTT. Translation gives CAWRDKSEAFF.

This clonotype was recorded many times. The rearrangement links TRBV7-9 to TRBJ1-6, with 10 positions matching TRBD1. After removal of 3 bases from V and 10 bases from J, the junction contained 6 bases not matched to a gene. Per germline, CDR1 SEHNR and CDR2 FQNEAQ (reference sequence). CDR3 size: 15 residues. The CDR3 DNA reads TGTGCCAGCAGCTTCGAGACAGGGGGCAAATCACCCCTCCACTTT. It translates to CASSFETGGKSPLHF. The complete variable domain, with remaining parts taken from reference TRBV7-9 and TRBJ1-6, reads DTGVSQNPRHKITKRGQNVTFRCDPISEHNRLYWYRQTLGQGPEFLTYFQNEAQLEKSRLLSDRFSAERPKGSFSTLEIQRTEQGDSAMYLCASSFETGGKSPLHFGNGTRLTVT.

This clonotype was counted a few times. The chain employs TRBV20-1 and TRBJ2-3; no definite D call. V was cut by 4 bases and J by 8 bases, with 19 bases left in between. This CDR3 comprises 14 residues. Germline CDR1 reads DFQATT; CDR2 reads SNEGSKA (reference sequence). CDR3: CSAMEPSDHGTQYF. Written as DNA, the CDR3 is TGCAGTGCTATGGAACCATCCGATCATGGTACGCAGTATTTT.

At least ten counts were recorded for this clonotype. The CDR3 coding sequence is TGTGCCAGCACCAAGGGACTTGGCACAGATACGCAGTATTTT. Protein sequence: CASTKGLGTDTQYF. The rearrangement links TRBV6-1 to TRBJ2-3, with D perhaps TRBD2 (6 bases). V was cut by 7 bases and J by 1 base, with 12 bases left in between. CDR1 is MNHNS, CDR2 SASEGT, per germline. The CDR3 runs to 14 residues.

The sample holds a few counts of this clonotype. The rearrangement uses TRBV19 and TRBJ2-5, with a possible D match to TRBD2 (6 bases). Trimming took 4 bases from V and 5 from J, leaving 14 bases between them. This CDR3 has 14 residues. Germline V gives CDR1 LNHDA, CDR2 SQIVND (reference sequence). The CDR3 is CASSTVPGGETQYF. As DNA, the CDR3 is TGTGCCAGTAGTACCGTTCCCGGAGGGGAGACCCAGTACTTC. Drawing the rest from reference TRBV19 and TRBJ2-5, the complete variable domain is DGGITQSPKYLFRKEGQNVTLSCEQNLNHDAMYWYRQDPGQGLRLIYYSQIVNDFQKGDIAEGYSVSREKKESFPLTVTSAQKNPTAFYLCASSTVPGGETQYFGPGTRLLVL.

The chain employs TRBV5-1 and TRBJ2-1, with TRBD2 matching 12 bases. The CDR3 runs 15 residues. Germline CDR1 SGHRS, CDR2 YFSETQ. The V and J ends lost 0 bases and 6 bases, in that order; junction bases with no gene match: 1. Written as DNA, the CDR3 is TGCGCCAGCAGCTTGGCTAGCGGGGGGGTCAATGAGCAGTTCTTC. Protein sequence: CASSLASGGVNEQFF.

The sample holds many counts of this clonotype. The rearrangement links TRBV20-1 to TRBJ1-2; TRBD1 might be the D (5 bases). V dropped 1 base and J dropped 4 bases, with 16 bases sitting between them. The germline CDR1 and CDR2 sequences are DFQATT and SNEGSKA (reference sequence). This CDR3 has 15 residues. CDR3 sequence reads: CSARGSQGRGYGYTF. The CDR3 bases are TGCAGTGCTAGAGGTTCCCAGGGAAGGGGCTATGGCTACACCTTC.

Ten or more counts support this clonotype. The J gene is TRBJ2-3, the V gene TRBV12-3 or TRBV12-4; TRBD2 matches at 8 bases. V trimming: 3 bases; J trimming: 5 bases; junction bases outside the gene matches: 7. This CDR3 has 15 residues. The CDR3 nucleotides are TGTGCCAGCAGTTTCCAGAGCGGGGGAAGAGATACGCAGTATTTT. Its protein is CASSFQSGGRDTQYF.

Details on this clonotype: One end of the junction fails to match germline, which may point to a read error. The DNA of the CDR3 is TGTGCCAGCAGCCAAGATCCCGGCAGAGATAGGCACTTC. It specifies CASSQDPGRDRHF. The J gene is TRBJ2-4, the V gene TRBV4-2; D uncertain. The CDR3 runs to 13 residues. Germline values: CDR1 LGHNA, CDR2 YNFKEQ.

This clonotype was observed a handful of times. The chain joins TRBV20-1 to TRBJ2-1; 12 bases match TRBD2. The germline gives CDR1 DFQATT, CDR2 SNEGSKA (reference sequence). After removal of 5 bases from V and 4 bases from J, the junction contained 6 bases not matched to a gene. CDR3 length: 15 amino acids. The CDR3 loop is CSAPGLAGLYNEQFF. DNA of the CDR3: TGCAGTGCTCCCGGACTAGCGGGGCTATACAATGAGCAGTTCTTC.

In its sample, this clonotype was seen a few times. V is TRBV5-6 and J is TRBJ1-2; 7 nucleotides align to TRBD1. The CDR3 loop spans 19 amino acids. Germline V CDR1 and CDR2: SGHDT, YYEEEE. Trimming removed 3 bases from V and 0 bases from J; junction bases left unmatched: 17. The CDR3 loop reads CASSSLGQTKGRANYGYTF. The CDR3 DNA reads as TGTGCCAGCAGCTCACTGGGACAGACAAAAGGTCGAGCTAACTATGGCTACACCTTC.

Many counts were recorded for this clonotype. V gene TRBV20-1 combines with J gene TRBJ2-4; no reliable D call. The CDR3 covers 15 residues. Deletions cut 3 bases from V and 3 bases from J, with 15 bases between. Germline CDR1 is DFQATT and CDR2 is SNEGSKA (reference sequence). CDR3 sequence (DNA): TGCAGTGCTAGCCCCGTCCCCCCTGACAAAAACATTCAGTACTTC. Protein product: CSASPVPPDKNIQYF.

This clonotype was detected many times. The chain has TRBV10-3 and TRBJ1-2; 12 positions match TRBD1. Per the germline V gene, CDR1 is ENHRY and CDR2 is SYGVKD. The V gene end was trimmed by 2 bases and the J gene end by 4 bases; junction bases not matched to a gene: 5. The CDR3 runs 16 residues. In DNA form, the CDR3 reads TGTGCCATCAGTGAGCGAGGGACAGGGGGCTTCTATGGCTACACCTTC. Translated, it gives CAISERGTGGFYGYTF.

This clonotype has a count of ten or more. The chain uses TRBV20-1 and TRBJ2-5; 8 bases line up with TRBD2. Germline V lookup: CDR1 DFQATT, CDR2 SNEGSKA (reference sequence). The length of the CDR3 is 16 residues. Germline trimming cut 0 bases from V and 1 base from J; bases unmatched to any gene: 7. The CDR3 loop is CSARDVKRGTQETQYF. CDR3 nucleotides: TGCAGTGCTAGAGATGTGAAGCGGGGGACCCAAGAGACCCAGTACTTC.

This clonotype was found a few times. The rearrangement links TRBV20-1 to TRBJ2-3; TRBD2 is a possible D gene (5 bases). The germline V gene has CDR1 DFQATT and CDR2 SNEGSKA (reference sequence). The CDR3 consists of 15 residues. V dropped 1 base and J dropped 5 bases, with 16 bases sitting between them. DNA for the CDR3: TGCAGTGCTAGAGGAGAAGCGACCCGGGGAGATACGCAGTATTTT. It translates to CSARGEATRGDTQYF.

This chain connects TRBV7-2 to TRBJ2-7; D is possibly TRBD1 (5 bases). Germline CDR1 SGHTA, CDR2 FQGNSA. The CDR3 extends over 14 amino acids. The ends were cut back, 1 base at V and 7 bases at J, with 14 bases in the middle. The CDR3 loop reads CASSLVVRVGEQYF. CDR3 nucleotide sequence: TGTGCCAGCAGCTTAGTAGTCAGGGTAGGAGAGCAGTACTTC.